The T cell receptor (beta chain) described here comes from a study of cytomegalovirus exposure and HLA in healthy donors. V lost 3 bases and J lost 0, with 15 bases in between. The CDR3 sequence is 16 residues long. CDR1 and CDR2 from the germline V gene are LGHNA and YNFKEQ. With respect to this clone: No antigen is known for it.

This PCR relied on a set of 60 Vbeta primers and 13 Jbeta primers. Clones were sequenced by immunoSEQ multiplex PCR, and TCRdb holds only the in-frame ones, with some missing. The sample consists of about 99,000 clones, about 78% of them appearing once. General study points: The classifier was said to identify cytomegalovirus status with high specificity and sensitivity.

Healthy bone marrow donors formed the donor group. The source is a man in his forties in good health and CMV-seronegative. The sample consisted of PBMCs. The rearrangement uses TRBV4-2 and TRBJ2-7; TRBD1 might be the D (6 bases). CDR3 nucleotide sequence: TGTGCCAGCAGCCACCTGGAGAGGGGGAGCTCCTACGAGCAGTACTTC. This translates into CASSHLERGSSYEQYF.